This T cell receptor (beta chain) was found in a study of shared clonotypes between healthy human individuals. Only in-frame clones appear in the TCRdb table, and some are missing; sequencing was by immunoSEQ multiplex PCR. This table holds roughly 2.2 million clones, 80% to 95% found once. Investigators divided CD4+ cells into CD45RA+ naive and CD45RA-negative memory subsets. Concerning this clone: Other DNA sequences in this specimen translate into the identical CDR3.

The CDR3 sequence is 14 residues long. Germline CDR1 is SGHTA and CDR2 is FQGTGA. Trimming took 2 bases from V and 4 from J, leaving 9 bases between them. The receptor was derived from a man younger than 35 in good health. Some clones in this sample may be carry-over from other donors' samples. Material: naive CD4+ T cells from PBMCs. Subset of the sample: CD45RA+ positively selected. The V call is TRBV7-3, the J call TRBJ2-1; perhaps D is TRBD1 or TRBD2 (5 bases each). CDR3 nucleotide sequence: TGTGCCAGCAGCTTATTGGGACCTTACAATGAGCAGTTCTTC. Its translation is CASSLLGPYNEQFF.